This TCR beta chain was sequenced for a study of blood T cell repertoires in COVID-19. The CDR3 totals 15 residues. V was shortened by 5 bases and J by 0 bases, with 11 bases between the two germline ends. Germline V CDR1 and CDR2: MNHEY, SVGAGI. Profiled with immunoSEQ multiplex PCR; TCRdb holds only in-frame clones, not every one. The profile shows about 240,000 clones, roughly four fifths of them singletons. The material sequenced was peripheral blood. The origin of this receptor is a woman between 65 and 79 years old with acute or convalescent COVID-19. V is TRBV6-5 and J is TRBJ1-3; TRBD1 might be the D (5 bases). The CDR3 bases are TGTGCCAGCAGTCTTAGACAGAGCTCTGGAAACACCATATATTTT. Its protein product is CASSLRQSSGNTIYF.